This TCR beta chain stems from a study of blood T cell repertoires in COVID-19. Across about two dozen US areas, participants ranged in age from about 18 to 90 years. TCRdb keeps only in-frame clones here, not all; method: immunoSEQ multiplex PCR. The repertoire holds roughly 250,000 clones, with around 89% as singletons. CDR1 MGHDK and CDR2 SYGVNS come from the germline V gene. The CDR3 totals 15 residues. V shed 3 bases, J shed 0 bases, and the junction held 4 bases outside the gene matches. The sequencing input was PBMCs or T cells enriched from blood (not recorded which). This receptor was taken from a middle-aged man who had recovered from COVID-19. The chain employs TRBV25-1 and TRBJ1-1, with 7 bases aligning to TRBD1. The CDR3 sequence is CASSDRTGMNTEAFF. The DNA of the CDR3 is TGTGCCAGCAGTGACAGGACAGGAATGAACACTGAAGCTTTCTTT.